The entry below describes one T cell receptor beta chain. Its target is unknown. One junction end disagrees with the germline gene, perhaps due to a read error. The data were obtained in a study of T cells in localized non-small cell lung cancer. Overall study results and limits: Adjacent lung was found to contain a median approximately 60 of the top 100 tumor clones. Density of T cells in blood, when higher, went with longer overall survival. Clonality of T cells reached its maximum in uninvolved adjacent lung, surpassing tumor.

TCRdb keeps only in-frame clones here, not all; method: immunoSEQ multiplex PCR. The table shows under 55,000 clones, with over 70% occurring only once. The germline V gene encodes CDR1 MNHNS and CDR2 SASEGT. This CDR3 spans 13 amino acids. This chain connects TRBV6-1 to TRBJ1-5; D remains unclear. The sample in question was PBMCs, obtained before any cancer treatment. The TCR sequence derives from a woman aged 40-69 years with stage II lung adenocarcinoma. The CDR3 loop reads CASIEYSNQPQHF. The CDR3 region has the DNA TGTGCCAGCATTGAATATAGCAATCAGCCCCAGCATTTT.